The 22 T cell receptor beta chains presented below share a single source sample, sequenced in a study of blood T cell repertoires in COVID-19. The table came from immunoSEQ multiplex PCR; TCRdb's copy has only in-frame clones and leaves some out. Counted here are some 64,000 clones, roughly 84% occurring once; the ten biggest clones make up about 16%. The sample was peripheral blood. The receptor source for this set is a man in his sixties with COVID-19, enrolled during active disease.

The chain combines TRBV6-5 with TRBJ1-3; D possibly corresponds to TRBD1 (6 bases). This CDR3 region has 12 residues. Trimming shortened V by 10 bases and J by 3 bases, and 10 bases separated the two germline ends. Germline CDR1 is MNHEY and CDR2 is SVGAGI. The CDR3 coding sequence is TGTGCCACACAGGGAGATGGAAACACCATATATTTT. Translating gives CATQGDGNTIYF.

The V gene is TRBV7-3, the J gene TRBJ2-3; 11 bases are shared with TRBD2. This CDR3 comprises 18 residues. The trim removed 0 bases at V and 2 bases at J, leaving 7 bases unmatched. CDR1 is SGHTA and CDR2 is FQGTGA in the germline V gene. CDR3 residues: CASSLTKLAGAATDTQYF. In DNA, the CDR3 is TGTGCCAGCAGCTTAACGAAACTAGCGGGGGCTGCCACAGATACGCAGTATTTT.

The chain's CDR3 is CASSYQWSTEAFF. DNA of the CDR3: TGTGCCAGCAGTTACCAGTGGAGTACTGAAGCTTTCTTT. The V gene is TRBV6-5, the J gene TRBJ1-1; D gene ambiguous. CDR1 and CDR2 from the germline V gene are MNHEY and SVGAGI. The CDR3 has 13 amino acids. Trimming stripped 2 bases from V and 5 bases from J, with 9 bases between.

CDR3 nucleotides: TGTGCCAGCAGTTACTCCCAGGAGGACTCCTACGAGCAGTACTTC. Protein product: CASSYSQEDSYEQYF. This chain joins TRBV6-5 and TRBJ2-7; D possibly corresponds to TRBD2 (5 bases). There are 15 residues in the CDR3. Germline V lookup: CDR1 MNHEY, CDR2 SVGAGI. Deletions cut 0 bases from V and 0 bases from J, with 9 bases between.

The chain has TRBV2 and TRBJ2-2; possibly TRBD1 for D (5 bases). The germline gives CDR1 SNHLY, CDR2 FYNNEI. The CDR3 is 13 amino acids. V lost 4 bases, J lost 4 bases, and 7 bases lay in between. The chain's CDR3 is CASSVQGTGELFF. The CDR3 DNA sequence: TGTGCCAGCAGTGTCCAGGGCACCGGGGAGCTGTTTTTT.

The chain carries TRBV12-5 and TRBJ2-2, with D perhaps matching TRBD1 (5 bases). CDR3 length: 16 amino acids. Germline CDR1 LGHNT, CDR2 FRNRAP. V lost 7 bases and J 1 base, leaving 16 bases between the germline ends. The CDR3 DNA is TGTGCTAGTGCAGGGCCCCCTATTCTGAACACCGGGGAGCTGTTTTTT. Protein sequence: CASAGPPILNTGELFF. Filled out from reference TRBV12-5 and TRBJ2-2, the complete variable domain reads DARVTQTPRHKVTEMGQEVTMRCQPILGHNTVFWYRQTMMQGLELLAYFRNRAPLDDSGMPKDRFSAEMPDATLATLKIQPSEPRDSAVYFCASAGPPILNTGELFFGEGSRLTVL.

The table lists this clone with a few counts. V is TRBV6-6 and J is TRBJ1-1, with D possibly matching TRBD1 (5 bases). This CDR3 region has 13 residues. Germline CDR1 and CDR2: MNHNY and SVGAGI (reference sequence). The ends were cut back, 6 bases at V and 1 base at J, with 9 bases in the middle. DNA for the CDR3: TGTGCCAGCAGCGTGGGGCCGAACACTGAAGCTTTCTTT. This codes for CASSVGPNTEAFF.

The chain is built from TRBV25-1 and TRBJ1-1; tentatively, D is TRBD1 (5 bases). The V end was cut by 3 bases, the J end by 0 bases, with 8 bases between. The CDR3 is made up of 14 amino acids. Germline loops: CDR1 MGHDK, CDR2 SYGVNS. The CDR3 nucleotides read TGTGCCAGCAGTGATGGACAAGTGAACACTGAAGCTTTCTTT. This codes for CASSDGQVNTEAFF.

The chain carries TRBV19 and TRBJ1-1; the D is unclear. V was cut by 3 bases and J by 3 bases, with 11 bases left in between. CDR3 length equals 14 residues. CDR1 and CDR2 (germline): LNHDA, SQIVND (reference sequence). The CDR3 is CASSISRDYTEAFF. The CDR3 region has the DNA TGTGCCAGTAGTATCTCCCGTGACTACACTGAAGCTTTCTTT. Drawing the rest from reference TRBV19 and TRBJ1-1, the complete variable domain is DGGITQSPKYLFRKEGQNVTLSCEQNLNHDAMYWYRQDPGQGLRLIYYSQIVNDFQKGDIAEGYSVSREKKESFPLTVTSAQKNPTAFYLCASSISRDYTEAFFGQGTRLTVV.

V usage is TRBV3-1 (or the pseudogene TRBV3-2) and J usage is TRBJ2-3, with D maybe TRBD1 (5 bases). V lost 4 bases, J lost 6 bases, and 17 bases lay in between. Germline V gives CDR1 LGHDT, CDR2 YNNKEL (reference sequence). This CDR3 spans 15 amino acids. CDR3 in DNA: TGTGCCAGCAGCCCCGGGCAGGGCTTAGGGGATACGCAGTATTTT. As protein: CASSPGQGLGDTQYF.

The chain has TRBV7-8 and TRBJ1-5; 9 nucleotides agree with TRBD1. The CDR3 has 23 residues. J was trimmed by 7 bases and V by 5 bases; bases with no gene match: 33. Germline-derived CDR1 and CDR2 are SGHVS and FQNEAQ. CDR3 bases: TGTGCCAGCAGCCTCGTAAGTTTTTTACCTTTGGGGACAGGGTTTCTTAGGCGGCAGCCCCAGCATTTT. Its translation is CASSLVSFLPLGTGFLRRQPQHF.

This chain links TRBV10-3 with TRBJ2-5; D possibly corresponds to TRBD2 (5 bases). The CDR3 covers 14 residues. Trimming removed 0 bases from V and 1 base from J, with 6 bases in between. Germline CDR1 and CDR2: ENHRY and SYGVKD. The CDR3 is CAISESTSQETQYF. The CDR3 DNA sequence: TGTGCCATCAGTGAGTCTACTAGCCAAGAGACCCAGTACTTC.

The genes are TRBV30 and TRBJ1-2; D uncertain. Germline CDR1 is GTSNPN and CDR2 is SVGIG (reference sequence). The V end lost 3 bases, the J end lost 2 bases, and 13 bases lay between the germline ends. The CDR3 extends over 14 amino acids. The CDR3 loop is CAWSPGELNYGYTF. CDR3 DNA: TGTGCCTGGAGCCCGGGAGAACTAAACTATGGCTACACCTTC.

In its sample, this clone was seen a few times. V gene TRBV16 combines with J gene TRBJ1-6, with D possibly TRBD1 on 5 matching bases. V was trimmed by 10 bases and J by 3 bases, leaving 10 bases between them. This CDR3 has 13 amino acids. Germline values: CDR1 KGHSY, CDR2 FQNENV. The chain's CDR3 is CATKGLYNSPLHF. The CDR3, as DNA: TGTGCCACTAAGGGGCTCTATAATTCACCCCTCCACTTT.

This clone was observed once. The chain employs TRBV12-1 and TRBJ2-1; TRBD2 reflects the table's D call only, with no check against the DNA. TRBV12-1 is designated a pseudogene. The CDR3 has 17 residues. This chain's CDR3 is CASSFGPTSGTYNEQFF. CDR3 bases: TGTGCCAGCAGCTTTGGGCCGACTAGCGGGACATACAATGAGCAGTTCTTC.

This chain uses TRBV9 with TRBJ1-4; 9 bases are a match to TRBD1. Germline trimming cut 3 bases from V and 6 bases from J; bases unmatched to any gene: 15. The CDR3 is made up of 18 amino acids. Germline V gives CDR1 SGDLS, CDR2 YYNGEE. CDR3 protein: CASSGPGQGNWGDEKLFF. CDR3 DNA: TGTGCCAGCAGCGGACCGGGACAGGGCAATTGGGGAGATGAAAAACTGTTTTTT. The whole variable domain, filled in from reference TRBV9 and TRBJ1-4, reads DSGVTQTPKHLITATGQRVTLRCSPRSGDLSVYWYQQSLDQGLQFLIQYYNGEERAKGNILERFSAQQFPDLHSELNLSSLELGDSALYFCASSGPGQGNWGDEKLFFGSGTQLSVL.

This clone was seen a handful of times. The genes are TRBV7-9 and TRBJ1-2, with TRBD1 matching 8 bases. V was pared by 5 bases and J by 8 bases, with 4 bases of the junction left unmatched. The germline gives CDR1 SEHNR, CDR2 FQNEAQ (reference sequence). The CDR3 sequence is 12 residues long. The CDR3 spells CASSTGQGGYTF. CDR3 in DNA: TGTGCCAGCAGCACAGGACAGGGAGGCTACACCTTC.

This clone was seen a few times. The rearrangement uses TRBV19 and TRBJ1-6; the D gene is possibly TRBD1 (5 bases). The V end was cut by 6 bases, the J end by 9 bases, with 24 bases between. CDR3 length: 17 residues. Germline lookup yields CDR1 LNHDA and CDR2 SQIVND (reference sequence). The CDR3 DNA reads as TGTGCCAGTAGCCCCTTCCAGGGACGCGGGATGATTTCACCCCTCCACTTT. As protein: CASSPFQGRGMISPLHF.

A single count supports this clone. V usage is TRBV11-2 and J usage is TRBJ2-7; possibly TRBD1 for D (6 bases). The CDR3 has 16 amino acids. Germline values: CDR1 SGHAT, CDR2 FQNNGV. The germline V and J ends were trimmed by 5 bases and 3 bases, with 20 bases remaining between them. This CDR3 reads CASSPIGRRGGYEQYF. DNA for the CDR3: TGTGCCAGCAGCCCCATCGGACGGAGAGGGGGCTACGAGCAGTACTTC.

The gene calls are TRBV23-1 and TRBJ1-3; D ambiguous. TRBV23-1 is an ORF; its function is uncertain. The CDR3 runs 17 residues. Trimming took off 4 bases at V and 0 bases at J, with 16 bases between the two ends. The DNA of the CDR3 is TGCGCCAGCAGTCTGAGCAGCCCCGGGTTCTCTGGAAACACCATATATTTT. Translating gives CASSLSSPGFSGNTIYF.

The rearrangement uses TRBV18 and TRBJ2-7; TRBD2 aligns across 7 bases. This CDR3 has 15 amino acids. Germline loops: CDR1 KGHSH, CDR2 LQKENI. J was trimmed by 0 bases and V by 6 bases; bases with no gene match: 8. CDR3 sequence: CASSPWGGDSYEQYF. CDR3 DNA sequence: TGTGCCAGCTCGCCCTGGGGGGGTGACTCCTACGAGCAGTACTTC.

The chain uses TRBV18 and TRBJ2-5; D gene unclear. Germline assignment: CDR1 KGHSH and CDR2 LQKENI. CDR3 length: 14 amino acids. Trimming pared 2 bases from V and 5 bases from J, leaving 12 bases between. The CDR3 spells CASSPERLEETQYF. CDR3 nucleotides: TGTGCCAGCTCACCAGAGAGGCTAGAGGAGACCCAGTACTTC. The whole variable domain, remainder taken from reference TRBV18 and TRBJ2-5, is NAGVMQNPRHLVRRRGQEARLRCSPMKGHSHVYWYRQLPEEGLKFMVYLQKENIIDESGMPKERFSAEFPKEGPSILRIQQVVRGDSAAYFCASSPERLEETQYFGPGTRLLVL.